The rows below give T cell receptor beta chains drawn from one sample of a study of blood T cells in healthy people across ages. TCRdb ran MiXCR on the 5' RACE reads and lists one entry per CDR3 protein. Of 850,000 to 1,100,000 distinct CDR3 sequences listed, roughly two fifths are singletons. The sample was blood. The receptors come from a man aged 18 to 29 in good health. The CDR3 runs from the conserved cysteine through the conserved F or W. D genes are given only for firm matches. A clone size is listed for some rows: how often the clone was seen (once, few, many), or a class if it is expanded.

v_gene	abundance	j_gene	d_gene	CDR3aa	CDR3nt
TRBV4-2	NA	TRBJ2-3	TRBD2	CASSQAPAGVRDTQYF	TGTGCCAGCAGCCAAGCACCAGCGGGGGTTAGAGATACGCAGTATTTT
TRBV29-1	few	TRBJ2-3	TRBD2	CSVEGGRGDTQYF	TGCAGCGTTGAGGGAGGGAGGGGCGATACGCAGTATTTT
TRBV28	few	TRBJ1-2	NA	CASTSTGDHYGYTF	TGTGCCAGCACCTCAACAGGAGACCACTATGGCTACACCTTC
TRBV6-5	few	TRBJ1-2	NA	CASSYTPPGGTLNYGYTF	TGTGCCAGCAGTTACACCCCGCCGGGAGGGACTCTTAACTATGGCTACACCTTC
TRBV18	NA	TRBJ2-7	NA	CASSPSDSSYEQYF	TGTGCCAGCTCACCGTCAGACAGCTCCTACGAGCAGTACTTC
TRBV2	NA	TRBJ1-1	NA	CASSILRTPGEEAFF	TGTGCCAGCAGTATACTTCGGACCCCGGGGGAGGAAGCTTTCTTT
TRBV6-2/TRBV6-3	NA	TRBJ2-1	TRBD1	CASRGILGQVSNEQFF	TGTGCCAGCAGAGGTATTCTGGGACAGGTATCCAATGAGCAGTTCTTC
TRBV7-9	NA	TRBJ1-1	NA	CASSLAQGEAFF	TGTGCCAGCAGCTTAGCACAGGGTGAAGCTTTCTTT
TRBV4-3	NA	TRBJ1-1	NA	CASNQDQFWNTEAFF	TGCGCCAGCAACCAAGATCAGTTCTGGAACACTGAAGCTTTCTTT
TRBV7-3	few	TRBJ2-3	NA	CASSFGTTADTQYF	TGTGCCAGCAGCTTCGGGACGACCGCAGATACGCAGTATTTT
TRBV2	once	TRBJ1-2	TRBD1	CATGTAANYGYTF	TGTGCCACCGGGACAGCCGCTAACTATGGCTACACCTTC
TRBV9	NA	TRBJ2-7	TRBD1	CASSEGQGNSYEQYF	TGTGCCAGCAGCGAGGGACAGGGAAACTCCTACGAGCAGTACTTC
TRBV5-1	NA	TRBJ2-2	TRBD1	CASSSTGETGELFF	TGCGCCAGCAGCTCGACAGGGGAGACCGGGGAGCTGTTTTTT
TRBV2	NA	TRBJ1-4	NA	CASSAAALNEKLFF	TGTGCCAGCAGTGCTGCGGCTCTTAATGAAAAACTGTTTTTT
TRBV12-3/TRBV12-4	NA	TRBJ2-3	TRBD1	CASSSDRGQSDTQYF	TGTGCCAGCAGCTCGGACAGGGGGCAATCAGATACGCAGTATTTT
TRBV7-2	many	TRBJ2-7	NA	CASSFAKYSSYEQYF	TGTGCCAGCAGCTTTGCAAAGTATAGCTCCTACGAGCAGTACTTC
TRBV6-6	NA	TRBJ1-1	NA	CATLQGTEAFF	TGTGCCACCCTCCAGGGGACTGAAGCTTTCTTT